Listed below are T cell receptor beta chains from one sample, sequenced in a study of cytomegalovirus exposure and HLA in healthy donors. TCRdb keeps only in-frame clones here, not all; method: immunoSEQ multiplex PCR. The sample lists under 150,000 clones, approximately 9% occurring once. The specimen sequenced was PBMCs. All receptors derive from a male donor in good health and CMV-seronegative. Both conserved end residues are part of each CDR3. The D gene is left open where the match is weak. Clone size is stated in some rows and not others, as once, few, many or a class when expanded.

V gene: TRBV7-9
clone size: few
D gene: -
J gene: TRBJ1-4
CDR3 protein: CASSLDPTGEKEKLFF
CDR3 DNA: TGTGCCAGCAGCTTAGACCCGACAGGTGAAAAGGAAAAACTGTTTTTT

V gene: TRBV21-1
clone size: once
D gene: -
J gene: TRBJ1-1
CDR3 protein: CASIPDTGVNTEAFF
CDR3 DNA: TGTGCCAGCATTCCAGATACAGGGGTGAACACTGAAGCTTTCTTT

V gene: TRBV4-3
clone size: few
D gene: TRBD2
J gene: TRBJ2-7
CDR3 protein: CASSQDVLGLAGDYEQYF
CDR3 DNA: TGCGCCAGCAGCCAAGACGTTCTGGGACTAGCGGGAGACTACGAGCAGTACTTC

V gene: TRBV7-3
clone size: -
D gene: TRBD2
J gene: TRBJ2-3
CDR3 protein: CASASSGGGVTDTQYF
CDR3 DNA: TGTGCCAGCGCCAGCAGTGGCGGGGGGGTCACAGATACGCAGTATTTT

V gene: TRBV9
clone size: -
D gene: TRBD2
J gene: TRBJ2-3
CDR3 protein: CASSVGGLAGPGEAQTDTQYF
CDR3 DNA: TGTGCCAGCAGCGTAGGGGGACTAGCGGGACCGGGGGAGGCGCAAACAGATACGCAGTATTTT

V gene: TRBV28
clone size: -
D gene: -
J gene: TRBJ1-1
CDR3 protein: CASTVGGNGNTEAFF
CDR3 DNA: TGTGCCAGCACGGTTGGAGGGAACGGGAACACTGAAGCTTTCTTT

V gene: TRBV28
clone size: few
D gene: -
J gene: TRBJ2-1
CDR3 protein: CASSLWSYNEQFF
CDR3 DNA: TGTGCCAGCAGTTTGTGGAGTTACAATGAGCAGTTCTTC

V gene: TRBV5-6
clone size: -
D gene: -
J gene: TRBJ2-5
CDR3 protein: CASSFSETQYF
CDR3 DNA: TGTGCCAGCAGCTTTAGTGAGACCCAGTACTTC

V gene: TRBV28
clone size: -
D gene: -
J gene: TRBJ1-5
CDR3 protein: CASSFARAARIGNQPQHF
CDR3 DNA: TGTGCCAGCAGTTTCGCCAGGGCGGCAAGAATAGGGAATCAGCCCCAGCATTTT

V gene: TRBV2
clone size: -
D gene: TRBD1
J gene: TRBJ1-4
CDR3 protein: CASRRQGREEKLFF
CDR3 DNA: TGTGCCAGCAGAAGACAGGGGCGGGAGGAAAAACTGTTTTTT

V gene: TRBV7-2
clone size: few
D gene: -
J gene: TRBJ1-3
CDR3 protein: CATTTVSGNTIYF
CDR3 DNA: TGTGCCACTACGACAGTCTCTGGAAACACCATATATTTT

V gene: TRBV19
clone size: few
D gene: -
J gene: TRBJ1-4
CDR3 protein: CASSIGRGGKLFF
CDR3 DNA: TGTGCCAGTAGTATCGGAAGGGGGGGAAAACTGTTTTTT

V gene: TRBV7-9
clone size: -
D gene: TRBD1
J gene: TRBJ2-1
CDR3 protein: CASSPREGQGYNEQFF
CDR3 DNA: TGTGCCAGCAGCCCAAGGGAAGGACAGGGGTACAATGAGCAGTTCTTC

V gene: TRBV7-8
clone size: -
D gene: TRBD1
J gene: TRBJ1-2
CDR3 protein: CASSLGGQGHYGYTF
CDR3 DNA: TGTGCCAGCAGCTTAGGGGGACAGGGGCACTATGGCTACACCTTC

V gene: TRBV9
clone size: few
D gene: -
J gene: TRBJ2-5
CDR3 protein: CASSSPSGETQYF
CDR3 DNA: TGTGCCAGCAGCTCCCCCTCGGGGGAGACCCAGTACTTC

V gene: TRBV2
clone size: -
D gene: -
J gene: TRBJ2-2
CDR3 protein: CASTGQPGELFF
CDR3 DNA: TGTGCCAGCACCGGACAGCCTGGGGAGCTGTTTTTT

V gene: TRBV4-1
clone size: -
D gene: -
J gene: TRBJ1-5
CDR3 protein: CASSQLGQRSNQPQHF
CDR3 DNA: TGCGCCAGCAGCCAACTTGGACAGCGAAGCAATCAGCCCCAGCATTTT

V gene: TRBV5-8
clone size: -
D gene: -
J gene: TRBJ1-2
CDR3 protein: CASSFNRDGYTF
CDR3 DNA: TGTGCCAGCAGCTTCAACAGGGATGGCTACACCTTC

V gene: TRBV4-3
clone size: -
D gene: -
J gene: TRBJ2-7
CDR3 protein: CASSQDPKTSSYEQYF
CDR3 DNA: TGCGCCAGCAGCCAAGATCCAAAGACTAGTTCTTACGAGCAGTACTTC

V gene: TRBV19
clone size: -
D gene: -
J gene: TRBJ2-2
CDR3 protein: CASSMRDGTGELFF
CDR3 DNA: TGTGCCAGTAGTATGCGGGACGGGACCGGGGAGCTGTTTTTT

V gene: TRBV6-4
clone size: few
D gene: TRBD1
J gene: TRBJ1-2
CDR3 protein: CASSAGQGGGYTF
CDR3 DNA: TGTGCCAGCAGCGCGGGACAGGGAGGTGGCTACACCTTC

V gene: TRBV7-2
clone size: -
D gene: TRBD2
J gene: TRBJ2-1
CDR3 protein: CASSPGLGLAGEDEQFF
CDR3 DNA: TGTGCCAGCAGCCCAGGCCTAGGACTAGCGGGAGAGGATGAGCAGTTCTTC

V gene: TRBV7-9
clone size: -
D gene: -
J gene: TRBJ2-7
CDR3 protein: CASSLFIGGASSYEQYF
CDR3 DNA: TGTGCCAGCAGCTTATTCATCGGCGGGGCGAGCTCCTACGAGCAGTACTTC

V gene: TRBV25-1
clone size: -
D gene: -
J gene: TRBJ1-1
CDR3 protein: CASTGQGDTEAFF
CDR3 DNA: TGTGCCAGCACCGGGCAAGGGGACACTGAAGCTTTCTTT

V gene: TRBV4-2
clone size: few
D gene: -
J gene: TRBJ2-7
CDR3 protein: CASSQGVSYEQYF
CDR3 DNA: TGTGCCAGCAGCCAAGGAGTTTCCTACGAGCAGTACTTC

V gene: TRBV6-5
clone size: -
D gene: TRBD2
J gene: TRBJ2-7
CDR3 protein: CASRPSGGDPYEQYF
CDR3 DNA: TGTGCCAGCAGACCTAGCGGAGGGGACCCCTACGAGCAGTACTTC

V gene: TRBV11-2
clone size: -
D gene: -
J gene: TRBJ2-7
CDR3 protein: CASSPRQGSYEQYF
CDR3 DNA: TGTGCCAGCAGCCCCCGGCAGGGTTCCTACGAGCAGTACTTC